This T cell receptor beta chain was identified in a study of OX40 agonist ivuxolimab in advanced cancers. Across the study: Under the entry rules, prior anti-PD-1, anti-PD-L1 or anti-CTLA-4 therapy was allowed, and about 38% had some. General observations from the study: Not determined was the antigen specificity of the expanded peripheral T cells. The mean number of expanded clones was higher in CD8+ T cells than in CD4+.

This CDR3 is 15 amino acids long. Germline-derived CDR1 and CDR2 are SGHAT and FQNNGV. The junction had 7 bases not matched to a gene; V was cut back by 5 bases and J by 6 bases. Enrollment shut out patients with autoimmune disease history or systemic immunosuppression. Measured with immunoSEQ multiplex PCR; TCRdb has only the in-frame clones, and not every one. Among about 88,000 clones listed, roughly 84% were seen once. A note on this clone: Its specificity is unknown.

The chain has TRBV11-2 and TRBJ2-1; 10 bases match TRBD2. This sequence originates from an adult with an advanced solid tumor such as melanoma, head and neck, liver or kidney cancer. The sequencing used CD4+ or CD8+ T cells sorted from blood, collected in a trial of the OX40 agonist ivuxolimab. CDR3 in amino acids: CASSPQAGGGNEQFF. For the CDR3, the DNA is TGTGCCAGCAGCCCCCAAGCGGGGGGGGGCAATGAGCAGTTCTTC. Filled out from reference TRBV11-2 and TRBJ2-1, the complete variable domain reads EAGVAQSPRYKIIEKRQSVAFWCNPISGHATLYWYQQILGQGPKLLIQFQNNGVVDDSQLPKDRFSAERLKGVDSTLKIQPAKLEDSAVYLCASSPQAGGGNEQFFGPGTRLTVL.